This T cell receptor (beta chain) derives from a study of early T cells in non-severe SARS-CoV-2 infection. This CDR3 has 14 residues. V dropped 5 bases and J dropped 7; count of bases not matched to a gene: 1. Germline CDR1 reads MNHEY; CDR2 reads SVGEGT. Unique molecular identifiers tagged individual cDNA molecules. MiXCR, run by TCRdb on the 5' RACE reads, gives a single entry per CDR3 protein. The sample lists roughly 40,000 distinct CDR3 sequences, approximately 6.2% occurring once. Study-wide findings and caveats: Missing private and CD4 specificities, VDJdb matching favored anti-spike CD8 responses.

Note on this clonotype: Its specificity is unknown.

The chain is built from TRBV6-2 or TRBV6-3 and TRBJ2-1, with 14 bases fitting TRBD2. This receptor was taken from an adult who was a healthcare worker with PCR-confirmed SARS-CoV-2 infection or an uninfected control (not recorded which). The material was whole blood, obtained at baseline. The CDR3 loop is CASSRLAGGNEQFF. The CDR3 nucleotides are TGTGCCAGCAGTCGACTAGCGGGGGGGAATGAGCAGTTCTTC.